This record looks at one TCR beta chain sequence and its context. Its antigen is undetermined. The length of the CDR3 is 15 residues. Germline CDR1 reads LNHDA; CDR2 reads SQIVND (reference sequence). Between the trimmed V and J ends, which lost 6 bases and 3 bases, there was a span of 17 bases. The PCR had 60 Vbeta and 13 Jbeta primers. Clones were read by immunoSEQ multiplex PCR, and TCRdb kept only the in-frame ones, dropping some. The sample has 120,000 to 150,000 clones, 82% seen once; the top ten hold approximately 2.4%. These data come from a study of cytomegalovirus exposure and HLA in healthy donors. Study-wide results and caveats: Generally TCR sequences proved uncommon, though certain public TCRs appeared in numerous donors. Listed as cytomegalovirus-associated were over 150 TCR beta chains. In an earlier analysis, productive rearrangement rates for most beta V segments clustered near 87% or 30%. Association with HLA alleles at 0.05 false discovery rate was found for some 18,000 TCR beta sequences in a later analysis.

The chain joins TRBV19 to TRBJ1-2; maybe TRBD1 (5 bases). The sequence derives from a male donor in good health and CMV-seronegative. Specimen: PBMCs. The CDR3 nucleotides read TGTGCCAGTAGGCATCCGGGACTGATTGACTATGGCTACACCTTC. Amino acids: CASRHPGLIDYGYTF.